The clone carrying this TCR beta chain was observed a handful of times. The antigen remains unidentified. The data stem from a study of PD-1 blockade in classical Hodgkin lymphoma. This table comes from immunoSEQ multiplex PCR, and its TCRdb copy is limited to in-frame clones, with some not included. The sample includes approximately 45,000 clones, roughly 65% of them seen just once. The CDR3 loop spans 16 amino acids. V was cut by 2 bases and J by 0 bases, with 12 bases left in between. Germline values: CDR1 MNHNS, CDR2 SASEGT. As to time point: cycle 4 day 1 (C4D1), after 5 to 7 weeks of nivolumab. The patients all showed relapse after autologous stem cell transplantation, while their brentuximab vedotin exposure varied. Whole-study findings and limits: Only CD4+ TCR diversity, not CD8+, had risen significantly by C4D1. Excluded were patients who started nivolumab under 1 year after ASCT, a group that had lower diversity.

The TCR comes from a human donor with classical Hodgkin lymphoma. Sample: peripheral blood mononuclear cells (PBMCs), taken before the fourth cycle of nivolumab. The chain links TRBV6-1 to TRBJ2-3; D remains ambiguous. CDR3 DNA sequence: TGTGCCAGCAGTGAATTTGCCATCACGAGCACAGATACGCAGTATTTT. Protein product: CASSEFAITSTDTQYF.